This entry lists 21 T cell receptor beta chains sequenced from one sample in a study of beta chain features in type 1 diabetes. Sequencing targeted expressed TCRB transcripts, as all isolated RNA had been reverse transcribed. Assay: immunoSEQ multiplex PCR; the TCRdb copy retains only in-frame clones and omits some. The sample includes 390,000 or so clones, over 11% of them seen just once. The sequencing sample was made of naive CD4+ T cells from blood. These receptors were taken from a young man in good health.

This clone came up a few times. J is TRBJ2-1 and V is TRBV7-8; D gene ambiguous. The length of the CDR3 is 13 residues. Trimming removed 0 bases from V and 7 bases from J, with 7 bases in between. Germline V gene sequence: CDR1 SGHVS, CDR2 FQNEAQ. In DNA, the CDR3 is TGTGCCAGCAGCTTAGCTAGGGTTAATGAGCAGTTCTTC. It is translated as CASSLARVNEQFF. Full variable domain (outside the CDR3, taken from reference TRBV7-8 and TRBJ2-1): GAGVSQSPRYKVAKRGQDVALRCDPISGHVSLFWYQQALGQGPEFLTYFQNEAQLDKSGLPSDRFFAERPEGSVSTLKIQRTQQEDSAVYLCASSLARVNEQFFGPGTRLTVL.

Here the CDR3 DNA reads TGTGCCAGCAGCTCCCCTAGCGGGAGCGCAGATACGCAGTATTTT. It encodes CASSSPSGSADTQYF. This chain links TRBV7-9 with TRBJ2-3; 10 bases fit TRBD2. This CDR3 has 15 residues. Trimming removed 4 bases from V and 4 bases from J; junction bases left unmatched: 5. CDR1 is SEHNR and CDR2 is FQNEAQ in the germline V gene (reference sequence).

This clone has a handful of counts. The CDR3 nucleotides are TGTGCCAGCGGACAGTTCTCTGGGGCCAACGTCCTGACTTTC. Its translation: CASGQFSGANVLTF. The J gene is TRBJ2-6, the V gene TRBV2, with D maybe TRBD1 (6 bases). V was trimmed by 8 bases and J by 0 bases, leaving 8 bases between them. From germline, CDR1 is SNHLY and CDR2 FYNNEI. The CDR3 contains 14 residues. Drawing the rest from reference TRBV2 and TRBJ2-6, the complete variable domain is EPEVTQTPSHQVTQMGQEVILRCVPISNHLYFYWYRQILGQKVEFLVSFYNNEISEKSEIFDDQFSVERPDGSNFTLKIRSTKLEDSAMYFCASGQFSGANVLTFGAGSRLTVL.

The chain links TRBV6-5 to TRBJ2-2, with TRBD1 matching 9 bases. CDR3 length: 14 amino acids. Germline V lookup: CDR1 MNHEY, CDR2 SVGAGI. Trimming at V came to 10 bases and at J to 5 bases, leaving 8 bases not matched to a gene. CDR3 in DNA: TGTGCCACCAAGGGGACAGGGAGGACCGGGGAGCTGTTTTTT. The encoded protein is CATKGTGRTGELFF.

The V and J genes are TRBV21-1 and TRBJ2-1; the D call of TRBD2 is as the table states it, not checked on the DNA. TRBV21-1 corresponds to a pseudogene. CDR3 length: 15 amino acids. The DNA for the CDR3 is TGTGCCAGCAGCGCGACTAGCCCGAGAGTGAATGAGCAGTTCTTC. As protein: CASSATSPRVNEQFF.

This clone turned up a few times. The chain links TRBV7-8 to TRBJ1-3; no firm D call. Per germline, CDR1 SGHVS and CDR2 FQNEAQ. Trimming shortened V by 1 base and J by 0 bases, and 10 bases separated the two germline ends. This CDR3 is built from 16 residues. CDR3 residues: CASSLGPQYSGNTIYF. The CDR3 DNA reads TGTGCCAGCAGCTTAGGGCCGCAGTACTCTGGAAACACCATATATTTT.

The rearrangement links TRBV28 to TRBJ2-1; 7 nucleotides align to TRBD2. V shed 6 bases, J shed 0 bases, and the junction held 5 bases outside the gene matches. The CDR3 sequence is 15 residues long. Germline assignment: CDR1 MDHEN and CDR2 SYDVKM. Here the CDR3 reads CASREGGSSYNEQFF. CDR3 nucleotides: TGTGCCAGCAGAGAGGGAGGGAGCTCCTACAATGAGCAGTTCTTC. The entire variable domain, with the rest obtained from reference TRBV28 and TRBJ2-1, is as follows: DVKVTQSSRYLVKRTGEKVFLECVQDMDHENMFWYRQDPGLGLRLIYFSYDVKMKEKGDIPEGYSVSREKKERFSLILESASTNQTSMYLCASREGGSSYNEQFFGPGTRLTVL.

This clone has just a few counts. This sequence joins TRBV27 and TRBJ1-1; D gene unclear. Per germline, CDR1 MNHEY and CDR2 SMNVEV (reference sequence). The CDR3 has 15 amino acids. V was trimmed by 5 bases and J by 1 base, leaving 14 bases between them. The CDR3 nucleotides are TGTGCCAGCAGTCCCACCATGACCCGGAACACTGAAGCTTTCTTT. This sequence encodes CASSPTMTRNTEAFF.

As DNA, the CDR3 is TGTGCCAGCGGGCGGAGGTCTAGCACAGATACGCAGTATTTT. Translation gives CASGRRSSTDTQYF. The gene calls are TRBV9 and TRBJ2-3, with TRBD2 as a possible D gene (5 bases). CDR1 is SGDLS and CDR2 is YYNGEE in the germline V gene. This CDR3 spans 14 amino acids. Deletions cut 7 bases from V and 0 bases from J, with 12 bases between.

The chain carries TRBV7-9 and TRBJ2-5, with D hard to call. Germline V gene sequence: CDR1 SEHNR, CDR2 FQNEAQ (reference sequence). The CDR3 totals 12 residues. Trimming removed 5 bases at V and 7 bases at J, with 11 bases between. The DNA for the CDR3 is TGTGCCAGCAGCATAGGTTCCGGGACCCAGTACTTC. Protein sequence: CASSIGSGTQYF.

In its sample, this clone was seen a few times. The chain joins TRBV5-4 to TRBJ2-3; TRBD2 aligns across 9 bases. Germline CDR1 is SGHNT and CDR2 is YYREEE (reference sequence). The CDR3 is made up of 16 amino acids. Trimming at V came to 1 base and at J to 1 base, leaving 4 bases not matched to a gene. This chain's CDR3 is CASSLKTSGGTDTQYF. The CDR3 region has the DNA TGTGCCAGCAGCTTGAAGACTAGCGGCGGCACAGATACGCAGTATTTT.

This clone appeared a few times. The genes are TRBV5-1 and TRBJ1-1; no clear D. Germline CDR1 reads SGHRS; CDR2 reads YFSETQ. The CDR3 is 14 residues long. V was shortened by 2 bases and J by 3 bases, with 11 bases between the two germline ends. CDR3 DNA: TGCGCCAGCAGCTTCCAGGTCGAGGACACTGAAGCTTTCTTT. Residues: CASSFQVEDTEAFF.

The table lists this clone with a few counts. Distinct nucleotide sequences in the sample also encode this CDR3. This chain uses TRBV4-3 with TRBJ2-7, with 7 bases lining up with TRBD2. Germline CDR1 LGHNA, CDR2 YSLEER. The V and J ends lost 1 base and 2 bases, in that order; junction bases with no gene match: 2. This CDR3 has 14 residues. CDR3 bases: TGCGCCAGCAGCCAAGGCCGGGGGGCCTACGAGCAGTACTTC. The encoded protein is CASSQGRGAYEQYF.

This clone was seen a handful of times. J is TRBJ2-1 and V is TRBV18; possible D gene TRBD1, 5 bases. V lost 3 bases to trimming and J lost 2 bases, with 14 bases between them. Germline CDR1 KGHSH, CDR2 LQKENI. This CDR3 region has 16 residues. The CDR3 spells CASSPPSAGPYNEQFF. CDR3 coding DNA: TGTGCCAGCTCACCGCCTTCAGCAGGGCCCTACAATGAGCAGTTCTTC.

In this sample, this clone turned up a few times. The CDR3 is CASSVESVSTDTQYF. The CDR3 DNA reads TGTGCCAGCAGCGTCGAAAGCGTGAGCACAGATACGCAGTATTTT. The chain recombines TRBV9 with TRBJ2-3, with unresolved D. V shed 2 bases and J shed 0 bases, with 10 bases lying between them. The CDR3 spans 15 residues. Germline CDR1 SGDLS, CDR2 YYNGEE.

The chain carries TRBV7-9 and TRBJ2-1, with a possible D match to TRBD1 (6 bases). The CDR3 runs 14 residues. CDR1 is SEHNR, CDR2 FQNEAQ, per germline (reference sequence). V was cut by 5 bases and J by 2 bases, with 10 bases left in between. The CDR3 region has the DNA TGTGCCAGCAGCAGCAGGGGCGCCTACAATGAGCAGTTCTTC. This gives the protein CASSSRGAYNEQFF.

This clone has a handful of counts. V is TRBV11-3 and J is TRBJ2-1; D might be TRBD2 (6 bases). The germline V gene has CDR1 SGHNT and CDR2 YENEEA. Trimming cost V 0 bases and J 10 bases, with 16 bases left between them. This CDR3 is 15 amino acids long. CDR3 DNA sequence: TGTGCCAGCAGCTTAGAAGGGACCGGGACTGAAGAGCAGTTCTTC. The encoded protein is CASSLEGTGTEEQFF. The complete variable domain, with remaining parts taken from reference TRBV11-3 and TRBJ2-1, reads EAGVVQSPRYKIIEKKQPVAFWCNPISGHNTLYWYLQNLGQGPELLIRYENEEAVDDSQLPKDRFSAERLKGVDSTLKIQPAELGDSAVYLCASSLEGTGTEEQFFGPGTRLTVL.

This clone was detected a few times. This chain links TRBV7-9 with TRBJ2-1; D is unclear. The V end lost 5 bases, the J end lost 2 bases, and 7 bases lay between the germline ends. The CDR3 runs to 13 residues. In germline, CDR1 is SEHNR, CDR2 FQNEAQ (reference sequence). In DNA, the CDR3 is TGTGCCAGCAGCCCGGCGCCCTACAATGAGCAGTTCTTC. Its protein product is CASSPAPYNEQFF.

The chain employs TRBV7-2 and TRBJ2-5; D remains ambiguous. The V gene's germline CDR1 is SGHTA and CDR2 FQGNSA. The V and J ends lost 1 base and 4 bases respectively, with 7 bases between them. The CDR3 is 13 residues long. As DNA, the CDR3 is TGTGCCAGCAGCTTAGTACTTAGAGAGACCCAGTACTTC. Translated, it gives CASSLVLRETQYF.

The rearrangement joins TRBV7-2 to TRBJ2-2, with 7 positions matching TRBD1. The CDR3 has 15 residues. V shed 0 bases and J 6 bases; nucleotides not matched to a gene: 4. Germline CDR1 reads SGHTA; CDR2 reads FQGNSA. DNA of the CDR3: TGTGCCAGCAGCTTAGCCACAGGGGTGCCCGGGGAGCTGTTTTTT. Translated, it gives CASSLATGVPGELFF.

This clone occurred a few times. This chain links TRBV7-3 with TRBJ2-1; D is ambiguous. Germline CDR1 is SGHTA and CDR2 is FQGTGA. With 4 bases removed from V and 5 bases from J, the gap between germline ends came to 9 bases. The CDR3 contains 13 residues. In DNA form, the CDR3 reads TGTGCCAGCAGCTCGTGGGCAAACAATGAGCAGTTCTTC. Its translation: CASSSWANNEQFF.